Listed below are T cell receptor beta chains from one sample, sequenced in a study of T-cell reconstitution after alpha-beta-depleted transplantation in children. TCRdb redid the calling of the PCR reads with MiXCR, one entry per CDR3 protein. Of about 540,000 distinct CDR3 sequences listed, about 18% are singletons. Sequenced material: PBMCs from the stem cell graft donor, taken from the stem cell graft. These receptors all come from a human donor who donated a stem cell graft to a child with acute lymphoblastic leukemia. The CDR3 runs from the conserved cysteine through the conserved F or W. The D gene is left open where the match is weak. The size of a clone is reported for some rows only, either as once, few or many, or as a class for expanded clones.

J gene,clone size,V gene,D gene,CDR3 DNA,CDR3 protein
TRBJ2-3,once,TRBV7-9,-,TGTGCCTTCTCAGGGGAGGTGGCAGATACGCAGTATTTT,CAFSGEVADTQYF
TRBJ2-7,-,TRBV6-1,TRBD1,TGTGCCAGCTGGGGGACAGGGAGCTCCTACGAGCAGTACTTC,CASWGTGSSYEQYF
TRBJ2-2,-,TRBV5-5,TRBD1,TGTGCCAGCAGCTTGGTGCTGGGACAGCTCACCGGGGAGCTGTTTTTT,CASSLVLGQLTGELFF
TRBJ2-7,-,TRBV29-1,TRBD1,TGCAGCGTCCGCCGGGACAGCGATTCCTACGAGCAGTACTTC,CSVRRDSDSYEQYF
TRBJ2-1,-,TRBV11-2,TRBD2,TGTGCCAGCAGCACGGGACTAGCGGGATGGTACAATGAGCAGTTCTTC,CASSTGLAGWYNEQFF
TRBJ1-1,-,TRBV7-3,-,TGTGCCAGCAGCTTAACCCCCCCCTCAAGGGCTTTCTTT,CASSLTPPSRAFF
TRBJ2-2,few,TRBV4-1,-,TGCGCCAGCAGCCAAGATGTACGGGCGGGCGGGGAGCTGTTTTTT,CASSQDVRAGGELFF
TRBJ2-7,-,TRBV7-6,TRBD1,TGTGCCAGCAGCCAAGGGACAGGGTCCGACGAGCAGTACTTC,CASSQGTGSDEQYF
TRBJ2-6,few,TRBV5-1,-,TGCGCCAGCTACAGTGCTGGGGCCAACGTCCTGACTTTC,CASYSAGANVLTF
TRBJ2-5,-,TRBV24-1,-,TGTGCCACCAGTGATTCTCTCGAGACCCAGTACTTC,CATSDSLETQYF
TRBJ2-7,-,TRBV29-1,-,TGCAGCGTGGCCGGGACACCCTACGAGCAGTACTTC,CSVAGTPYEQYF
TRBJ2-1,few,TRBV6-4,TRBD2,TGTGCCAGCAGTGAAGGGACTAGCGGAGCATACAATGAGCAGTTCTTC,CASSEGTSGAYNEQFF
TRBJ2-1,many,TRBV12-3/TRBV12-4,-,TGTGCCAGCAGTCCCCACCGGGTGGAGCAGTTCTTC,CASSPHRVEQFF
TRBJ2-6,many,TRBV5-1,TRBD1,TGCGCCAGCAGCGGGAGACAGGGTACGGTTGGGGCCAACGTCCTGACTTTC,CASSGRQGTVGANVLTF
TRBJ1-1,few,TRBV7-9,-,TGTGCCAGCAGCTCACCGGACACCTTGAACACTGAAGCTTTCTTT,CASSSPDTLNTEAFF
TRBJ1-2,-,TRBV5-1,TRBD1,TGCGCCAGCAGCTTGGAGGGGACAGGGCTCTATGGCTACACCTTC,CASSLEGTGLYGYTF
TRBJ2-3,few,TRBV12-3/TRBV12-4,-,TGTGCCAGCAGTTTAGCGGGTTCCGCGGCAGATACGCAGTATTTT,CASSLAGSAADTQYF
TRBJ2-7,few,TRBV5-1,TRBD1,TGCGCCAGCAGCCAAGGGACAGGGGAGCAGTACTTC,CASSQGTGEQYF
TRBJ1-2,-,TRBV20-1,-,TGCAGTGCTAGAGATCCAACAGGGCTCTATGGCTACACCTTC,CSARDPTGLYGYTF
TRBJ2-5,few,TRBV9,TRBD2,TGTGCCAGCAGCGCCCACGAGGGTAGCGGGAGGTTACAAGAGACCCAGTACTTC,CASSAHEGSGRLQETQYF
TRBJ2-7,few,TRBV4-2,TRBD2,TGTGCCAGCAGCTCGACTAGCGGGAGCGAGCAGTACTTC,CASSSTSGSEQYF
TRBJ1-4,few,TRBV5-1,TRBD1,TGCGCCAGCAGCTACGACCAGGGGGCTGAAAAACTGTTTTTT,CASSYDQGAEKLFF
TRBJ2-1,-,TRBV6-5,-,TGTGCCAGCAGTTTATCAACTGGGGTGTCCTACAATGAGCAGTTCTTC,CASSLSTGVSYNEQFF
TRBJ2-1,few,TRBV11-2,-,TGTGCCAGCAGCTTAGAATGGGCGGCAGGGTCATTCGATGAGCAGTTCTTC,CASSLEWAAGSFDEQFF
TRBJ1-5,-,TRBV4-1,-,TGCGCCAGCAGCCAAGATGAGGGAGTGGGAGGACAGCCCCAGCATTTT,CASSQDEGVGGQPQHF
TRBJ1-2,-,TRBV7-3,TRBD1,TGTGCCAGCAGCTCCCGCAGCAGGGGGCTGGACTATGGCTACACCTTC,CASSSRSRGLDYGYTF
TRBJ2-1,few,TRBV19,-,TGTGCCAGTAGTGCTAGACTTCAACCCTCCTACAATGAGCAGTTCTTC,CASSARLQPSYNEQFF
TRBJ2-7,few,TRBV5-1,-,TGCGCCAGCAGCTTTACCGGGACCATCAGCCACGAGCAGTACTTC,CASSFTGTISHEQYF
TRBJ2-1,few,TRBV2,TRBD2,TGTGCCAGCAGTGAGGAGACTAGCGGGTGGTCCTACAATGAGCAGTTCTTC,CASSEETSGWSYNEQFF
TRBJ2-5,-,TRBV7-9,-,TGTGCCAGCAGCTGGAGGGGAGCGATACAAGAGACCCAGTACTTC,CASSWRGAIQETQYF
TRBJ2-1,-,TRBV7-9,-,TGTGCCAGCAGCTTAACTGGGGTCGCTGAGCAGTTCTTC,CASSLTGVAEQFF
TRBJ2-5,-,TRBV12-3/TRBV12-4,-,TGTGCCAGCAGCCGACAGCCTACTAGGGAGACCCAGTACTTC,CASSRQPTRETQYF
TRBJ2-1,few,TRBV7-9,-,TGTGCCAGCAGCTTAATAAGCGGTACCTCCTACAATGAGCAGTTCTTC,CASSLISGTSYNEQFF
TRBJ2-1,-,TRBV5-1,-,TGCGCCAGCAGCGCGGACGGGACCAATCAGCAGTTCTTC,CASSADGTNQQFF
TRBJ2-3,-,TRBV5-1,-,TGCGCCAGCAGACCTCTTCAGGGACTTGACACAGATACGCAGTATTTT,CASRPLQGLDTDTQYF
TRBJ2-7,many,TRBV10-3,TRBD2,TGTGCCATCAGTGAGGGACTAGCCTACGAGCAGTACTTC,CAISEGLAYEQYF
TRBJ2-1,-,TRBV3-1,-,TGTGCCAGCAGCCCTGCGGACTACTCCTACAATGAGCAGTTCTTC,CASSPADYSYNEQFF
TRBJ2-7,-,TRBV13,TRBD2,TGTGCCAGCAGCTTAGGGGGGGAGGGGATCGAGCAGTACTTC,CASSLGGEGIEQYF
TRBJ2-2,few,TRBV6-2/TRBV6-3,-,TGTGCCAGCAGCCTCCGGTCTGACGGGGAGCTGTTTTTT,CASSLRSDGELFF
TRBJ2-7,-,TRBV20-1,TRBD1,TGCAGTGCTTTACCGGGACAGTACTACGAGCAGTACTTC,CSALPGQYYEQYF
TRBJ1-1,few,TRBV27,-,TGTGCCAGCAGTTTATATGGGGTGAAGGCTGAAGCTTTCTTT,CASSLYGVKAEAFF
TRBJ2-1,few,TRBV24-1,-,TGTGCCACCAGTGATTTAGAGGATTACAATGAGCAGTTCTTC,CATSDLEDYNEQFF
TRBJ1-1,few,TRBV20-1,-,TGCAGTGCTAGTGGGGGGTTGCGAGCTTTCTTT,CSASGGLRAFF
TRBJ1-5,few,TRBV7-9,-,TGTGCCAGCAGCTTAGCGGCGAGCAATCAGCCCCAGCATTTT,CASSLAASNQPQHF